The entry below gives a single T cell receptor (beta chain) sequence along with its context. The antigen it binds to is not known. No base-level quality is on record; no much larger clone is a single base apart. Each donor gave one peripheral blood draw, around 0.12 L on average, collected into heparinised tubes. Using a panel that included CD45RO, CCR7, CD25, CD127, CD95 and CD27, naive, central memory, regulatory and stem cell-like memory CD4+ T cells were sorted on a BD FACSAria II. Purity was above 98% for every sorted population. PBMCs were separated immediately by Lymphoprep density gradient centrifugation and were stained directly, without being cultured. To minimize batch effects, samples were stained and sorted in pairs, one healthy donor with one patient per experiment. The data originate from a study of beta chain features in type 1 diabetes (dated by TCRdb to 2016 to 2019). Describing the broader study: Mean age, gender distribution, total cell number and subset yield did not differ between patients and healthy donors. A total of roughly 100,000,000 sorted cells were examined across all samples, and the number of cells per subset was strongly correlated with RNA yield. Regulatory and stem cell-like memory subsets were isolated from only 8 patients and about 8 healthy donors, whereas naive and central memory subsets came from all 30 or so donors. In the study, TCRB repertoires of sorted circulating CD4+ T cell subsets from recently diagnosed type 1 diabetes patients were compared with those of matched healthy donors. Broad study findings and their caveats: Naive, central memory and regulatory TCRB repertoires appeared more similar among patients than among healthy donors. Type 1 diabetes patients showed a moderate but significant shortening of TCRB CDR3 length in all four CD4+ subsets. HLA sub-analyses involved small numbers of individuals, so any influence of HLA type on TCRB rearrangement remained unresolved. Because cDNA was sequenced instead of genomic DNA, highly expressing activated cells could be over-represented, though the groups showed no difference in activation or CD3 levels. PCR might favor shorter templates, but patient and control samples were amplified and corrected together, so any skew would affect both groups equally. At VDJ recombination sites, patients with type 1 diabetes made fewer insertions and deleted more nucleotides, a pattern implying thymic rearrangement abnormalities.

The High Capacity cDNA Reverse Transcription Kit was used to reverse transcribe all of the isolated RNA, meaning that expressed TCRB transcripts were what got sequenced. Naive, central memory and regulatory T cell samples underwent deep immunoSEQ sequencing, averaging about 3.57 million total reads per sample. Sorted cells were lysed in RLT buffer, and RNA was extracted using DNase-treated RNeasy Micro or Mini kits according to cell number. To prevent cross-contamination, every cell subset was processed on its own, while patient and healthy donor samples were processed together. The immunoSEQ multiplex PCR was used to amplify TCRB sequences from cDNA, yielding 87-bp fragments that span the CDR3 region. Sequencing of the amplicons was done on the Illumina HiSeq platform. The source study handled its data this way. PCR bias was computationally corrected using synthetic template baselines, reads within Hamming distance 2 were collapsed, and singletons that could not be merged were discarded. Reads were aligned against IMGT to assign V, D and J genes, CDR3 length and insertions or deletions at six rearrangement sites. Within each subset, clonotype counts were normalized to sorted cell number, after which true diversity and Gini coefficients were computed with the tcR R package. The overlap coefficient, calculated on TCRB nucleotide sequences, was used to quantify repertoire sharing. Out-of-frame TCRB sequences from naive cells were analyzed as a proxy for the pre-selection repertoire. TCRdb re-hosts the immuneACCESS table, in-frame sequences only. Its copies lack some clones; in the studies checked, an unresolved V gene accounts for under half of them, and the cause for the rest is not known. That table supplies the V and J calls and clone size; D and trimming were determined from the DNA. Within this sample are roughly 340,000 clones, with over 9.5% of them counted one time only. The leading ten clones occupy around 0.0099% of the sample.

Taken from cysteine to phenylalanine, the CDR3 has 18 residues. CDR3 DNA only is kept here, 54 bases in frame from base 1. The germline V gene gives CDR1 as LGHNA and CDR2 as YSLEER. Deletion took 6 bases off V and 7 bases off J, with a span of 31 bases between the germline ends. Material: naive CD4+ T cells from blood. The sample's cell subset or site label is to be understood as: true naive CD4+ T cells. The receptor was derived from a woman aged 18-30 years with type 1 diabetes. This chain joins TRBV4-3 to TRBJ2-7; TRBD2 might be the D gene, on 6 matching bases. The sequence in DNA is TGCGCCAGCAGGGATCCTCGGTTGAGGGGAGGCTCCTGGGGGGAGCAGTACTTC. Its translation is CASRDPRLRGGSWGEQYF.